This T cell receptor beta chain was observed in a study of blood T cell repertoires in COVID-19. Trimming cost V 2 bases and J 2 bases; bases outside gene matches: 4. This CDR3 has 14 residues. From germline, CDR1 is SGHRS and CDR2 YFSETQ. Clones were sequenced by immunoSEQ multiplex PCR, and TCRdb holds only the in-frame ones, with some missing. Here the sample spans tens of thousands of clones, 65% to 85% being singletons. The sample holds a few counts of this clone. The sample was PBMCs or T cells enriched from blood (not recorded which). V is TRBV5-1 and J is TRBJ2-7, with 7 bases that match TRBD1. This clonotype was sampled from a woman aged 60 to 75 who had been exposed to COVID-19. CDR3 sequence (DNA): TGCGCCAGCAGCTTAGATCAGGGGGCCTACGAGCAGTACTTC. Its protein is CASSLDQGAYEQYF.